This T cell receptor (beta chain) is from a study of identical twins. Broader study findings: Zero-insertion analyses could be partly confounded by invariant MAIT and iNKT cells.

As to this clonotype: The antigen remains undetermined.

TCRdb reprocessed the 5' RACE reads with MiXCR, giving one entry per CDR3 protein. The repertoire holds 1.5 million to 2 million distinct CDR3 sequences, with around a third as singletons. The CDR3 extends over 14 amino acids. Germline-derived CDR1 and CDR2 are MDHEN and SYDVKM. V lost 6 bases to trimming and J lost 5 bases, with 13 bases between them. The source is a newborn girl in good health. V is TRBV28 and J is TRBJ1-4, with no clear D. Input material: cord blood. CDR3 coding DNA: TGTGCCAGCAGCCCCGGGTCCCTAAATGAAAAACTGTTTTTT. Translating it yields CASSPGSLNEKLFF.